This T cell receptor beta chain derives from a study of blood T cell repertoires in COVID-19. The V segment lost 3 bases and the J segment 1 base; nucleotides outside the gene matches: 2. Germline CDR1 is SGHVS and CDR2 is FQNEAQ. The CDR3 covers 14 residues. TCRdb's table, derived via immunoSEQ multiplex PCR, lists solely in-frame clones and lacks some. The sample lists fewer than 300,000 clones; approximately 89% were seen once. This sequence was found in a woman aged 45-60 years with acute or convalescent COVID-19. V and J are TRBV7-8 and TRBJ1-1; 7 bases agree with TRBD1. The sequencing input was peripheral blood. This chain's CDR3 is CASSFWTGNTEAFF. CDR3 nucleotides: TGTGCCAGCAGCTTTTGGACAGGGAACACTGAAGCTTTCTTT.